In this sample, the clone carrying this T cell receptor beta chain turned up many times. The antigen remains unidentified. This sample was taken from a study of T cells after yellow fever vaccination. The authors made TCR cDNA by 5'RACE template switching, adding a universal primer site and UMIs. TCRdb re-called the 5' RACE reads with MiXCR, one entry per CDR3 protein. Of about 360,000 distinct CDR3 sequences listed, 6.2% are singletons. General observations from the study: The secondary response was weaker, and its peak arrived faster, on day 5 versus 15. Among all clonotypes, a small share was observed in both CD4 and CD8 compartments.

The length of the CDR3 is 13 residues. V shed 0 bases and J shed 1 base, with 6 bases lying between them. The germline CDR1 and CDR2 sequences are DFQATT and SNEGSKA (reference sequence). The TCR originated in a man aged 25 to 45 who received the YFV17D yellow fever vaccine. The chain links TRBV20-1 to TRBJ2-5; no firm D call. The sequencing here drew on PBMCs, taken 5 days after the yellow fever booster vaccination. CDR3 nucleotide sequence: TGCAGTGCTAGAGAGACTTTCCAAGAGACCCAGTACTTC. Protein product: CSARETFQETQYF.